This is a list of T cell receptor beta chains from one sample in a study of identical twins. TCRdb processed the 5' RACE reads anew with MiXCR; each CDR3 protein has one entry. Of about 340,000 distinct CDR3 sequences listed, 12% are singletons. Another study also made use of these data, one on yellow fever vaccine responses in identical twins.

The sequenced sample consisted of CD8+ T cells sorted from blood. The receptors stem from a woman younger than 30 in good health. Both conserved end residues are part of each CDR3.

>TRBV7-2|TRBJ2-7
CASSGGWTNYEQYF
>TRBV4-2|TRBJ2-3
CASSQDGGSHPPDTQYF
>TRBV27|TRBJ1-2
CASSLSSLYGYTF
>TRBV5-5|TRBJ2-1
CASSLAWTKTYYNEQFF
>TRBV27|TRBJ2-1
CASSLFAGGIGDHNEQFF
>TRBV6-2/TRBV6-3|TRBJ2-1
CASSYSQYNEQFF
>TRBV28|TRBJ2-5
CASSTWTSGYQETQYF
>TRBV4-1|TRBJ2-7
CASSQVMTSGHEQYF
>TRBV7-7|TRBJ2-5
CASSPGQGRETQYF
>TRBV11-2|TRBJ2-1
CASSISGSKINEQFF
>TRBV28|TRBJ2-5
CASSFLAGGQETQYF
>TRBV12-3/TRBV12-4|TRBJ2-2
CASSLAHSAGELFF
>TRBV4-1|TRBJ1-6
CASSHPQGVVSPLHF
>TRBV20-1|TRBJ2-5
CSATGQGAFPFQETQYF
>TRBV6-1|TRBJ1-1
CASSEFQEGGTEAFF
>TRBV11-1|TRBJ2-1
CASSLAPTEISYNEQFF
>TRBV5-6|TRBJ2-2
CASSSGLVGASTGELFF
>TRBV7-9|TRBJ1-6
CASSLNSPLHF
>TRBV20-1|TRBJ2-5
CSASEWAGDQYF
>TRBV3-1|TRBJ1-5
CASSQAGTGKSQPQHF
>TRBV29-1|TRBJ2-1
CSVEGVLGSYNEQFF
>TRBV4-2|TRBJ2-5
CASRRIPGLAGELQETQYF
>TRBV2|TRBJ2-2
CASSGIAGAPNTGELFF
>TRBV15|TRBJ2-1
CATSRDHQGRNEQFF
>TRBV6-2/TRBV6-3|TRBJ2-1
CASTDRGHDEQFF
>TRBV5-1|TRBJ2-5
CASSLLSPGVETQYF
>TRBV12-3/TRBV12-4|TRBJ2-1
CASGSGLVEFF
>TRBV5-1|TRBJ2-1
CASSPPGRRGWYEQFF
>TRBV6-5|TRBJ2-2
CASSYENQRGTINTGELFF
>TRBV7-9|TRBJ2-1
CASSPSGNYNEQFF
>TRBV11-2|TRBJ2-1
CASSLVPMAGERRDEQFF
>TRBV27|TRBJ2-3
CASRDITADTQYF
>TRBV12-3/TRBV12-4|TRBJ2-1
CASSLGRHEQFF
>TRBV24-1|TRBJ2-1
CATSDFRDHNNEQFF
>TRBV2|TRBJ2-1
CASSDRTGNNEQFF
>TRBV4-1|TRBJ2-5
CASSHPRDSGGETQYF